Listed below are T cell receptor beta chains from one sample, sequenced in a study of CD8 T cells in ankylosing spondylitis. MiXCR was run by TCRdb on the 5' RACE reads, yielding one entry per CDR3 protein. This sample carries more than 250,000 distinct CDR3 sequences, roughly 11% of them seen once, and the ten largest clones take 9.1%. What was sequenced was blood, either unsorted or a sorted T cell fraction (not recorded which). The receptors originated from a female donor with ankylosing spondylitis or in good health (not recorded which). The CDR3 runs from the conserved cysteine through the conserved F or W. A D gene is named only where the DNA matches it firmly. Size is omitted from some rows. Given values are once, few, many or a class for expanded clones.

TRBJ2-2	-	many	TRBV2	CASKGGKGNTGELFF	TGTGCCAGCAAAGGTGGGAAGGGGAACACCGGGGAGCTGTTTTTT
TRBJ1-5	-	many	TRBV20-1	CSAWDIRYSNQPQHF	TGCAGTGCTTGGGACATCCGGTATAGCAATCAGCCCCAGCATTTT
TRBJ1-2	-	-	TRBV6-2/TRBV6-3	CASSAGLLRHGYTF	TGTGCCAGCTCAGCCGGGCTGCTCCGTCATGGCTACACCTTC
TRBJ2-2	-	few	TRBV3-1	CASSQEGTGELFF	TGTGCCAGCAGCCAAGAGGGGACCGGGGAGCTGTTTTTT
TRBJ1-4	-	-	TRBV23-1	CASSQANPAHCEKLFF	TGCGCCAGCAGTCAAGCCAACCCAGCACATTGTGAAAAACTGTTTTTT
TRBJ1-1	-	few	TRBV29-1	CSARQAVMNTEAFF	TGCAGCGCTCGACAAGCAGTTATGAACACTGAAGCTTTCTTT
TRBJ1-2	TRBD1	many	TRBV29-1	CSVETGGDGYTF	TGCAGCGTGGAAACAGGGGGCGATGGCTACACCTTC
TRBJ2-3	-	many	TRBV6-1	CASTPKGDTQYF	TGTGCCAGCACCCCTAAGGGGGATACGCAGTATTTT
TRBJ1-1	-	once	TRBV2	CASRGTGYTEAFF	TGTGCCAGCAGGGGGACCGGATACACTGAAGCTTTCTTT
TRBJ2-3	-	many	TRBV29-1	CSVGLPTDTQYF	TGCAGCGTTGGACTACCAACAGATACGCAGTATTTT
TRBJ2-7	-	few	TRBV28	CASSYPSYEQYF	TGTGCCAGCAGTTATCCCTCCTACGAGCAGTACTTC
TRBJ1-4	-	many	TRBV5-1	CASSLTGWDEKLFF	TGCGCCAGCAGCTTGACAGGCTGGGATGAAAAACTGTTTTTT
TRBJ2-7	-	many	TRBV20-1	CSASVGLDAEQYF	TGCAGTGCTAGTGTTGGCCTCGACGCCGAGCAGTACTTC
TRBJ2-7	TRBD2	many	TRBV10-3	CATGGEGPYEQYF	TGTGCCACGGGGGGGGAGGGCCCCTACGAGCAGTACTTC
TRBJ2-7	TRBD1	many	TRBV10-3	CAISGGNRGYEQYF	TGTGCCATCAGTGGAGGGAACAGGGGCTACGAGCAGTACTTC
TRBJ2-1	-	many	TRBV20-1	CSAREWRGGNEQFF	TGCAGTGCTAGAGAATGGCGAGGAGGGAATGAGCAGTTCTTC
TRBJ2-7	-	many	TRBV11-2	CASSLGTNPYEQYF	TGTGCCAGCAGCTTGGGGACAAACCCCTACGAGCAGTACTTC
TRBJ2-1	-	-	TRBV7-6	CASSTRTRSNEQFF	TGTGCCAGCAGCACCCGAACTAGGTCCAATGAGCAGTTCTTC
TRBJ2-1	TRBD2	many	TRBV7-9	CASSYSSGGVYEQFF	TGTGCCAGCAGCTACTCTAGCGGGGGGGTGTATGAGCAGTTCTTC
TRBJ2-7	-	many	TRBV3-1	CASSQPGTGAYEQYF	TGTGCCAGCAGCCAACCTGGGACGGGCGCCTACGAGCAGTACTTC
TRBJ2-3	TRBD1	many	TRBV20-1	CSARAGTGTDTQYF	TGCAGTGCTAGGGCCGGGACAGGAACAGATACGCAGTATTTT
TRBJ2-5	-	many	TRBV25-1	CASSEYRGDRETQYF	TGTGCCAGCAGTGAATATAGGGGCGATCGAGAGACCCAGTACTTC
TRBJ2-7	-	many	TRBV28	CASSTYWTAAYEQYF	TGTGCCAGCAGTACCTACTGGACTGCCGCCTACGAGCAGTACTTC
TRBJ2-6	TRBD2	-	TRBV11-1	CASKEKASGSWANVLTF	TGTGCCAGCAAGGAAAAGGCTAGCGGGAGCTGGGCCAACGTCCTGACTTTC
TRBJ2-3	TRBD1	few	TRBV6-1	CASSPPPGGDTQYF	TGTGCCAGCAGTCCTCCCCCAGGGGGAGATACGCAGTATTTT
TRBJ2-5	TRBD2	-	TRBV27	CASRRTGTSGRYQETQYF	TGTGCCAGCAGGCGAACCGGGACTAGCGGGAGGTACCAAGAGACCCAGTACTTC
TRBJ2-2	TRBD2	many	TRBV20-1	CSARGTSGNTGELFF	TGCAGTGCTCGCGGGACTAGCGGAAACACCGGGGAGCTGTTTTTT
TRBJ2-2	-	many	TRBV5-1	CASSSKQYTGELFF	TGCGCCAGCAGCTCCAAACAGTACACCGGGGAGCTGTTTTTT
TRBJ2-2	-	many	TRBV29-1	CSVVNGGTGELFF	TGCAGCGTTGTAAACGGGGGCACCGGGGAGCTGTTTTTT
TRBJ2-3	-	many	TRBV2	CASRALHRVGDTQYF	TGTGCCAGCAGGGCGCTTCACAGGGTTGGCGATACGCAGTATTTT
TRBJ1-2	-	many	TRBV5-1	CASSSGLFNYGYTF	TGCGCCAGCAGCTCCGGACTGTTTAACTATGGCTACACCTTC
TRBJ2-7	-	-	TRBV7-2	CASSSYGIGPSGREQYF	TGTGCCAGCAGCTCTTACGGGATAGGCCCCTCGGGTCGGGAGCAGTACTTC
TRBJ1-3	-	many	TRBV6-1	CASRVVGNTIYF	TGTGCCAGCAGAGTGGTCGGAAACACCATATATTTT
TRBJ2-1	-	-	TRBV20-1	CSAQYNEQFF	TGCAGTGCCCAGTACAATGAGCAGTTCTTC
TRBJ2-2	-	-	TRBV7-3	CASSGSGGNTGELFF	TGTGCCAGCAGCGGATCGGGCGGCAACACCGGGGAGCTGTTTTTT
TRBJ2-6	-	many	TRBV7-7	CASSQGGSGANVLTF	TGTGCTAGCAGCCAAGGGGGCTCTGGGGCCAACGTCCTGACTTTC
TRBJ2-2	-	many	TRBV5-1	CASSPRGDFITGELFF	TGCGCCAGCAGCCCGAGGGGGGACTTCATCACCGGGGAGCTGTTTTTT
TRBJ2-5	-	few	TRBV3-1	CASSQDEKTQYF	TGTGCCAGCAGCCAAGATGAGAAGACCCAGTACTTC
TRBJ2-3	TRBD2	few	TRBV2	CASNVLAGEDTQYF	TGTGCCAGCAACGTACTAGCGGGAGAAGATACGCAGTATTTT
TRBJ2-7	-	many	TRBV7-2	CASSRRVGSSSYEQYF	TGTGCCAGCAGCCGTAGGGTGGGATCTTCCTCCTACGAGCAGTACTTC
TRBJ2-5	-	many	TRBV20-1	CSARPIQETQYF	TGCAGTGCTAGACCTATCCAAGAGACCCAGTACTTC